This T cell receptor beta chain stems from a study of T cell responses to AZD1222 COVID-19 vaccine. Turning to the study itself: Analyses pooled second doses at about 4 or about 12 weeks.

Clones were sequenced by immunoSEQ multiplex PCR, and TCRdb holds only the in-frame ones, with some missing. This repertoire shows about 140,000 clones, roughly nine tenths found once; its top ten account for 2.5% to 3.5%. V shed 2 bases, J shed 6 bases, and the junction held 9 bases outside the gene matches. This CDR3 contains 15 residues. Germline V gene data show CDR1 as SGHNT and CDR2 as YYREEE (reference sequence). A note on this clone: Its antigen is unknown.

Study observations and caveats: Spike-specific TCR breadth and depth both grew after two AZD1222 doses. Repertoire sampling occurred only after the peak T cell response. At study baseline, merely more than 5 AZD1222 recipients were seropositive.

The receptor was isolated from an adult in good health. The chain has TRBV5-4 and TRBJ2-3, with 7 bases matching TRBD1. The sequencing used peripheral blood, collected on day 0 of AZD1222 vaccination. CDR3 residues: CASSFPRQQGDTQYF. In nucleotides, the CDR3 is TGTGCCAGCAGCTTCCCTCGACAACAGGGGGATACGCAGTATTTT.